The rows below give T cell receptor beta chains drawn from one sample of a study of ipilimumab plus nivolumab after autologous stem cell transplantation. Method: immunoSEQ multiplex PCR; TCRdb's copy keeps in-frame clones and lacks some. The sample consists of 20,000 to 25,000 clones, 70% to 85% of them appearing once. Sequencing used PBMCs, obtained in a trial of ipilimumab plus nivolumab as post-transplant consolidation. The receptors here all came from a male donor with diffuse large B-cell lymphoma. Both conserved end residues are part of each CDR3. The D gene is left open where the match is weak. The size of a clone is reported for some rows only, either as once, few or many, or as a class for expanded clones.

few	TRBV30	TRBD1	TRBJ1-4	TGTGCCTGGAGCACAGCCGGGACAGACGAAAAACTGTTTTTT	CAWSTAGTDEKLFF
-	TRBV9	-	TRBJ2-1	TGTGCCAGCAGCGTAGCGGTGAGGGACCCGTACAATGAGCAGTTCTTC	CASSVAVRDPYNEQFF
-	TRBV30	TRBD2	TRBJ2-3	TGTGCCTGGAGTAGCGGACTAGCGGGCACAGATACGCAGTATTTT	CAWSSGLAGTDTQYF
-	TRBV6-5	-	TRBJ2-1	TGTGCCAGCAGCCGGCTAGATGAGCAGTTCTTC	CASSRLDEQFF
-	TRBV7-3	-	TRBJ2-1	TGTGCCAGCAGCCCTGGACTACTTTATGAGCAGTTCTTC	CASSPGLLYEQFF
-	TRBV11-3	-	TRBJ1-3	TGTGCCAGCAGCTTAGGGCGCAACTCTGGAAACACCATATATTTT	CASSLGRNSGNTIYF
-	TRBV7-2	TRBD2	TRBJ2-3	TGTGCCAGCAGCTTATCAAGCGGGAGGACGGCAGATACGCAGTATTTT	CASSLSSGRTADTQYF
-	TRBV7-9	TRBD1	TRBJ1-1	TGTGCCAGCAGCCCCAGGGGGCCCACTGAAGCTTTCTTT	CASSPRGPTEAFF
-	TRBV6-6	TRBD2	TRBJ2-5	TGTGCCAGCAGTCGGGGGGGCCTTGGTCAAGAGACCCAGTACTTC	CASSRGGLGQETQYF
-	TRBV27	-	TRBJ2-5	TGTGCCAGCAGTTTAGGAGGGGGGGTTTTAGAGACCCAGTACTTC	CASSLGGGVLETQYF
-	TRBV6-1	-	TRBJ1-5	TGTGCCAGCAGTGAAATAGGGTGGGGCAATCAGCCCCAGCATTTT	CASSEIGWGNQPQHF
-	TRBV2	-	TRBJ1-6	TGTGCCAGCAACCTACAGGGCCCCTATAATTCACCCCTCCACTTT	CASNLQGPYNSPLHF
-	TRBV11-2	-	TRBJ1-1	TGTGCCAGCAGCTTAGATCCAGCTGGGTTCACTGAAGCTTTCTTT	CASSLDPAGFTEAFF
-	TRBV4-2	TRBD2	TRBJ2-1	TGTGCCAGCAGCCAAGAGGCTAGCGGGGGCTACAATGAGCAGTTCTTC	CASSQEASGGYNEQFF
-	TRBV9	TRBD1	TRBJ1-2	TGTGCCAGCGGAGGGACAGGGGGCCGTGGCTACACCTTC	CASGGTGGRGYTF
-	TRBV5-4	TRBD2	TRBJ2-3	TGTGCCAGCAGCTTTTCTAGCGGGGGGACTAGCACAGATACGCAGTATTTT	CASSFSSGGTSTDTQYF
-	TRBV6-4	-	TRBJ2-7	TGTGCCGCCATTAGAGGCCCCACCTACGAGCAGTACTTC	CAAIRGPTYEQYF
-	TRBV4-1	-	TRBJ1-2	TGCGCCAGCAGCCAAGGGCCCTATGGCTACACCTTC	CASSQGPYGYTF
-	TRBV21-1	-	TRBJ2-2	TGTGCCAGCAGCAAACCGGACAGGGCTAGGGTCGGGGAGCTGTTTTTT	CASSKPDRARVGELFF
-	TRBV14	-	TRBJ2-7	TGTGCCAGCAGCCAAGATACCCGGAGGCAGTACTTC	CASSQDTRRQYF